This is a list of T cell receptor beta chains from one sample in a study of Graves' ophthalmopathy and Graves' hyperthyroidism. TCRdb analysed the multiplex PCR reads with MiXCR anew, one entry per CDR3 protein. This sample yields around 1,200,000 distinct CDR3 sequences, of which about 40% are seen a single time; around 10% belongs to the top ten. The sequencing input was peripheral blood or thyroid tissue (not recorded which). The receptors were gathered from an adult man with Graves' hyperthyroidism. The CDR3 runs from the conserved cysteine through the conserved F or W.

TRBV30	CAWIREGAGYGYTF
TRBV4-3	CASSRTGTGHSPLHF
TRBV7-9	CASSTHKTGTGITGELFF
TRBV20-1	CSANPQHF
TRBV4-3	CASSQDPQAGSYEQYF
TRBV4-1	CASSMTRGGGTEAFF
TRBV9	CASSFEGDPNQPQHF
TRBV7-9	CASSLARVADEQYF
TRBV10-3	CAISESWGRPPGTNVLTF
TRBV7-3	CASSQDLAGGREAFF